The 15 T cell receptor beta chains given below trace back to one sample, sequenced in a study of cytomegalovirus exposure and HLA in healthy donors. Generated by immunoSEQ multiplex PCR, the TCRdb table keeps only in-frame clones and is missing some. The table has about 150,000 clones, around 84% seen once. Sequencing was carried out using PBMCs. Receptors were obtained from a human donor in good health.

V and J are TRBV30 and TRBJ2-5; TRBD2 aligns across 10 bases. This CDR3 is 17 amino acids long. V trimming: 6 bases; J trimming: 2 bases; junction bases outside the gene matches: 15. Germline lookup yields CDR1 GTSNPN and CDR2 SVGIG (reference sequence). CDR3 sequence reads: CACSHARTSGHQETQYF. As DNA, the CDR3 is TGTGCCTGTAGTCATGCCCGGACTAGCGGACATCAAGAGACCCAGTACTTC.

The CDR3 here is CASSLGFRGSNQPQHF. CDR3 coding DNA: TGTGCCAGCAGCTTAGGTTTCAGGGGCAGCAATCAGCCCCAGCATTTT. The genes are TRBV7-2 and TRBJ1-5, with D maybe TRBD1 (6 bases). V was shortened by 1 base and J by 1 base, with 11 bases between the two germline ends. The CDR3 runs to 16 residues. Germline CDR1 and CDR2: SGHTA and FQGNSA.

The V and J genes are TRBV1 and TRBJ2-7; the D call in the table, TRBD1, was not verified against the DNA. TRBV1 is given as a pseudogene. This CDR3 has 15 amino acids. CDR3: CTSSPDRRRTYEQYF. The CDR3 DNA follows: TGCACCAGCAGCCCTGACAGAAGAAGAACCTACGAGCAGTACTTC.

This clone was found once. Other DNA sequences of this sample code for an identical CDR3. The chain couples TRBV5-1 to TRBJ1-2; D call uncertain. Germline V lookup: CDR1 SGHRS, CDR2 YFSETQ. Trimming removed 0 bases from V and 4 bases from J, with 4 bases in between. The CDR3 is 12 residues long. As DNA, the CDR3 is TGCGCCAGCAGCTTGGCTTCCTATGGCTACACCTTC. This translates into CASSLASYGYTF.

The rearrangement joins TRBV14 to TRBJ2-1; TRBD2 is a possible D gene (6 bases). The germline V gene has CDR1 SGHDN and CDR2 FVKESK. Trimming left V 0 bases short and J 3 bases short, with 9 bases between. This CDR3 spans 15 amino acids. The CDR3 loop is CASSQDGGFYNEQFF. The CDR3 DNA reads TGTGCCAGCAGCCAAGATGGGGGGTTCTACAATGAGCAGTTCTTC.

This chain uses TRBV7-3 with TRBJ2-3; D is ambiguous. The V end lost 5 bases, the J end lost 2 bases, and 17 bases lay between the germline ends. The CDR3 sequence is 16 residues long. Per the germline V gene, CDR1 is SGHTA and CDR2 is FQGTGA. CDR3 DNA: TGTGCCAGCAGCCCATTGGCGAACAGAATCACAGATACGCAGTATTTT. Amino acids: CASSPLANRITDTQYF.

The CDR3 region has the DNA TGTGCCAGCAGTTCCGGGACTAGGGGCGGGGAGCTGTTTTTT. As protein: CASSSGTRGGELFF. This chain uses TRBV6-5 with TRBJ2-2, with 8 bases lining up with TRBD2. This CDR3 has 14 amino acids. Per the germline V gene, CDR1 is MNHEY and CDR2 is SVGAGI. J was trimmed by 7 bases and V by 4 bases; bases with no gene match: 5.

In this sample, this clone turned up a few times. The J gene is TRBJ1-5, the V gene TRBV30, with D unclear. V shed 0 bases and J shed 6 bases, with 6 bases lying between them. The CDR3 extends over 12 amino acids. The germline gives CDR1 GTSNPN, CDR2 SVGIG (reference sequence). CDR3 bases: TGTGCCTGGAGTGTACTTGGTCAGCCCCAGCATTTT. This gives the protein CAWSVLGQPQHF.

The V gene is TRBV5-1, the J gene TRBJ2-5; 7 bases map to TRBD1. The J segment lost 2 bases and the V segment lost 5 bases, leaving 9 bases of the junction unmatched. This CDR3 has 15 residues. From germline, CDR1 is SGHRS and CDR2 YFSETQ. The CDR3 bases are TGCGCCAGCAGTCAACAGGGGTTTGGGCAAGAGACCCAGTACTTC. It translates to CASSQQGFGQETQYF.

The chain recombines TRBV27 with TRBJ2-1; 9 nucleotides agree with TRBD1. The CDR3 has 13 residues. The germline V gene has CDR1 MNHEY and CDR2 SMNVEV (reference sequence). The V and J ends lost 7 bases and 6 bases, in that order; junction bases with no gene match: 4. CDR3 DNA sequence: TGTGCCAGCAAAACAGGGGGCCGCAATGAGCAGTTCTTC. Protein: CASKTGGRNEQFF.

V is TRBV5-8 and J is TRBJ2-3; perhaps TRBD2 as D (6 bases). Germline V gene data show CDR1 as SGHTS and CDR2 as YDEGEE. V was shortened by 1 base and J by 6 bases, with 12 bases between the two germline ends. CDR3 length: 14 residues. The CDR3 coding sequence is TGTGCCAGCAGCTTGTTCGGGGGAACGGATACGCAGTATTTT. Translated: CASSLFGGTDTQYF. Full variable domain (remainder filled in from reference TRBV5-8 and TRBJ2-3): EAGVTQSPTHLIKTRGQQATLRCSPISGHTSVYWYQQALGLGLQFLLWYDEGEERNRGNFPPRFSGRQFPNYSSELNVNALELEDSALYLCASSLFGGTDTQYFGPGTRLTVL.

The V gene is TRBV13, the J gene TRBJ2-6; the D gene is possibly TRBD2 (6 bases). V lost 4 bases, J lost 0 bases, and 16 bases lay in between. CDR3 length: 18 residues. Germline values: CDR1 PRHDT, CDR2 FYEKMQ (reference sequence). Here the CDR3 DNA reads TGTGCCAGCAGCTCCGTGGGACTTTCGAGCTCTGGGGCCAACGTCCTGACTTTC. This encodes CASSSVGLSSSGANVLTF.

V usage is TRBV28 and J usage is TRBJ2-7, with TRBD1 as a possible D gene (6 bases). V lost 6 bases, J lost 4 bases, and 19 bases lay in between. The CDR3 is made up of 15 amino acids. Germline loops: CDR1 MDHEN, CDR2 SYDVKM. The CDR3 here is CASSEQGSLSYEQYF. CDR3 in DNA: TGTGCCAGCAGCGAACAGGGTAGTCTCTCTTACGAGCAGTACTTC.

The CDR3 sequence: CASSVKRQGRTEAFF. CDR3 nucleotide sequence: TGTGCCAGCAGCGTAAAGCGACAGGGAAGGACTGAAGCTTTCTTT. This chain joins TRBV5-4 and TRBJ1-1, with 7 bases that match TRBD1. This CDR3 comprises 15 residues. Per the germline V gene, CDR1 is SGHNT and CDR2 is YYREEE (reference sequence). Unmatched junction bases numbered 11, after V lost 4 bases and J lost 5 bases.

This clone was counted a few times. The chain recombines TRBV6-5 with TRBJ2-7; maybe TRBD2 (5 bases). Germline CDR1 is MNHEY and CDR2 is SVGAGI. V was pared by 4 bases and J by 5 bases, with 18 bases between. This CDR3 is 15 amino acids long. CDR3 in DNA: TGTGCCAGCAGTTTCGTAGAGAGTAGCGTCCACGAGCAGTACTTC. Its translation: CASSFVESSVHEQYF.